This T cell receptor (beta chain) is drawn from a study of cytomegalovirus exposure and HLA in healthy donors. The PCR ran on 60 Vbeta and 13 Jbeta primers. Using immunoSEQ multiplex PCR, the repertoire was profiled, and TCRdb retains in-frame clones only, with some absent. The sample has approximately 150,000 clones; about 80% are singletons. The CDR3 has 16 residues. V gave up 5 bases and J gave up 3 bases, with 18 bases separating them. Germline CDR1 is SEHNR and CDR2 is FQNEAQ (reference sequence). At collection, donors were nominally healthy, but unrecorded immune exposures were probable. The V gene is TRBV7-9, the J gene TRBJ2-3, with D possibly being TRBD1 (6 bases). Input material: PBMCs. The receptor's source is a woman in her 40s in good health and CMV-seropositive. DNA of the CDR3: TGTGCCAGCAGCGACAGATCGGGACACGATACAGATACGCAGTATTTT. Translated, it gives CASSDRSGHDTDTQYF.